This entry lists 21 T cell receptor beta chains sequenced from one sample in a study of T-cell reconstitution after alpha-beta-depleted transplantation in children. Unique molecular identifiers were incorporated into the prepared TCRbeta library. Using its own MiXCR run on the PCR reads, TCRdb lists one record per CDR3 protein. The repertoire holds hundreds of thousands of distinct CDR3 sequences, around 9.6% seen once, with about 6% in the top ten. This specimen was PBMCs from the stem cell graft donor, taken from the stem cell graft. Receptor source: a human donor who donated a stem cell graft to a child with acute lymphoblastic leukemia.

This clonotype was counted a few times. The chain employs TRBV18 and TRBJ2-2; D gene unclear. Germline CDR1 is KGHSH and CDR2 is LQKENI. The ends were cut back, 3 bases at V and 1 base at J, with 9 bases in the middle. CDR3 length equals 15 residues. The CDR3 protein is CASSPLSRNTGELFF. Here the CDR3 DNA reads TGTGCCAGCTCACCTTTGTCCAGGAACACCGGGGAGCTGTTTTTT.

The gene calls are TRBV4-2 and TRBJ2-1, with TRBD2 matching 9 bases. The CDR3 runs to 16 residues. Germline-derived CDR1 and CDR2 are LGHNA and YNFKEQ. V dropped 0 bases and J dropped 13; count of bases not matched to a gene: 13. CDR3 protein: CASSQDRSRGGRGQFF. The CDR3 DNA reads TGTGCCAGCAGCCAAGATCGGTCGCGGGGGGGCCGTGGTCAGTTCTTC.

The chain uses TRBV10-3 and TRBJ1-1; D is uncertain. The V and J ends lost 3 bases and 7 bases respectively, with 12 bases between them. Germline values: CDR1 ENHRY, CDR2 SYGVKD. The CDR3 has 13 amino acids. CDR3 DNA: TGTGCCATCAGTGAATTTCCGGAAAATGAAGCTTTCTTT. Translating gives CAISEFPENEAFF.

This clonotype has at least ten counts. The V and J genes are TRBV6-5 and TRBJ2-3; 9 nucleotides align to TRBD1. Germline V CDR1 and CDR2: MNHEY, SVGAGI. The length of the CDR3 is 15 residues. V lost 7 bases, J lost 2 bases, and 7 bases stayed unmatched. CDR3 coding DNA: TGTGCCAGCAACCCGGGACAGGGCCTCACAGATACGCAGTATTTT. This encodes CASNPGQGLTDTQYF.

The chain couples TRBV11-2 to TRBJ2-3; 14 bases are shared with TRBD2. Germline CDR1 reads SGHAT; CDR2 reads FQNNGV. With 1 base clipped from V and 7 bases from J, the junction kept 7 bases outside the gene matches. This CDR3 is 17 amino acids long. Written as DNA, the CDR3 is TGTGCCAGCAGCTTAGGGAGACTAGCGGGGGGGGCAAATACGCAGTATTTT. As protein: CASSLGRLAGGANTQYF.

This clonotype was seen many times. The chain joins TRBV5-1 to TRBJ2-7, with a tentative D call TRBD1 (6 bases). V was pared by 0 bases and J by 2 bases, with 18 bases between. Germline V gives CDR1 SGHRS, CDR2 YFSETQ. This CDR3 comprises 17 residues. The CDR3 sequence: CASSLGWRTEFPYEQYF. DNA of the CDR3: TGCGCCAGCAGCTTGGGTTGGCGGACAGAGTTTCCCTACGAGCAGTACTTC.

In this sample, this clonotype turned up a few times. The chain employs TRBV16 and TRBJ2-1, with D possibly called TRBD1 or TRBD2 (6 bases each). The V gene's germline CDR1 is KGHSY and CDR2 FQNENV. The CDR3 consists of 12 residues. V lost 0 bases and J 15 bases, leaving 12 bases between the germline ends. CDR3 loop: CASSQSGGGPFF. CDR3 bases: TGTGCCAGCAGCCAATCCGGTGGGGGGCCGTTCTTC. Together with reference TRBV16 and TRBJ2-1, the CDR3 gives the full variable domain: GEEVAQTPKHLVRGEGQKAKLYCAPIKGHSYVFWYQQVLKNEFKFLISFQNENVFDETGMPKERFSAKCLPNSPCSLEIQATKLEDSAVYFCASSQSGGGPFFGPGTRLTVL.

The gene calls are TRBV29-1 and TRBJ2-5; D is possibly TRBD1 (5 bases). The length of the CDR3 is 14 residues. Germline V CDR1 and CDR2: SQVTM, ANQGSEA. V lost 0 bases to trimming and J lost 4 bases, with 12 bases between them. Here the CDR3 reads CSVEEKGRRETQYF. As DNA, the CDR3 is TGCAGCGTTGAAGAGAAGGGGCGGCGAGAGACCCAGTACTTC.

This clonotype has more than one count but fewer than ten. The V gene is TRBV9, the J gene TRBJ2-2; D remains ambiguous. The length of the CDR3 is 16 residues. The ends were cut back, 0 bases at V and 0 bases at J, with 9 bases in the middle. Germline lookup yields CDR1 SGDLS and CDR2 YYNGEE. CDR3 in DNA: TGTGCCAGCAGCGTAGCCAGACCCCCGAACACCGGGGAGCTGTTTTTT. Encoded protein: CASSVARPPNTGELFF.

This clonotype appeared many times. The V and J genes are TRBV5-1 and TRBJ2-7; D is perhaps TRBD2 (6 bases). V lost 2 bases, J lost 5 bases, and 11 bases lay in between. Germline CDR1 SGHRS, CDR2 YFSETQ. The CDR3 is 13 residues long. In DNA form, the CDR3 reads TGCGCCAGCAGCTTTGGGGGAGGCCACGAGCAGTACTTC. Its protein product is CASSFGGGHEQYF.

This chain joins TRBV6-5 and TRBJ1-3; no clear D. V was cut by 8 bases and J by 3 bases, with 5 bases left in between. CDR3 length equals 11 residues. Looked up from germline, CDR1 is MNHEY and CDR2 is SVGAGI. DNA of the CDR3: TGTGCCAGCTTGGATGGAAACACCATATATTTT. It specifies CASLDGNTIYF.

This clonotype was seen more than once but under ten times. The J gene is TRBJ1-5, the V gene TRBV27; 8 bases fit TRBD1. Losses at the gene ends were 4 bases for V and 0 bases for J; bases not matched to a gene: 5. CDR1 is MNHEY and CDR2 is SMNVEV in the germline V gene (reference sequence). CDR3 length: 16 amino acids. CDR3 DNA: TGTGCCAGCAGTTACAGGGGGGGAGATAGCAATCAGCCCCAGCATTTT. This codes for CASSYRGGDSNQPQHF.

The sample holds a few counts of this clonotype. The gene calls are TRBV10-3 and TRBJ2-3; TRBD2 aligns across 7 bases. Trimming removed 7 bases from V and 3 bases from J; junction bases left unmatched: 4. The V gene's germline CDR1 is ENHRY and CDR2 SYGVKD. The CDR3 totals 13 residues. The CDR3 is CAITSSGTDTQYF. DNA of the CDR3: TGTGCCATCACCAGTAGCGGGACAGATACGCAGTATTTT.

This clonotype showed up just a few times. The CDR3 sequence is CASSLVAGSAAGELFF. CDR3 nucleotide sequence: TGCGCCAGCAGCTTGGTAGCGGGGTCGGCGGCCGGGGAGCTGTTTTTT. The J gene is TRBJ2-2, the V gene TRBV5-1; the match to TRBD2 covers 8 bases. The CDR3 loop spans 16 amino acids. V lost 0 bases and J lost 6; bases outside the gene matches: 7. Per germline, CDR1 SGHRS and CDR2 YFSETQ. Based on the CDR3 plus reference TRBV5-1 and TRBJ2-2, the full variable domain is KAGVTQTPRYLIKTRGQQVTLSCSPISGHRSVSWYQQTPGQGLQFLFEYFSETQRNKGNFPGRFSGRQFSNSRSEMNVSTLELGDSALYLCASSLVAGSAAGELFFGEGSRLTVL.

This clonotype showed up just a few times. The DNA of the CDR3 is TGCAGCGTTCGGCGGGGGTTTGAGGGAGACACTGAAGCTTTCTTT. This codes for CSVRRGFEGDTEAFF. The chain links TRBV29-1 to TRBJ1-1, with D perhaps matching TRBD1 (5 bases). The V gene's germline CDR1 is SQVTM and CDR2 ANQGSEA. V lost 5 bases, J lost 3 bases, and 19 bases lay in between. This CDR3 region has 15 residues. The full variable domain, its missing parts supplied by reference TRBV29-1 and TRBJ1-1, is SAVISQKPSRDICQRGTSLTIQCQVDSQVTMMFWYRQQPGQSLTLIATANQGSEATYESGFVIDKFPISRPNLTFSTLTVSNMSPEDSSIYLCSVRRGFEGDTEAFFGQGTRLTVV.

This rearrangement joins TRBV12-3 or TRBV12-4 to TRBJ1-5, with 11 bases aligning to TRBD1. J was trimmed by 6 bases and V by 5 bases; bases with no gene match: 9. CDR3 length: 16 residues. DNA for the CDR3: TGTGCCAGCAGTCCACCGGGACAGGGGGATGGTCAGCCCCAGCATTTT. This codes for CASSPPGQGDGQPQHF.

The chain links TRBV5-5 to TRBJ1-4; D uncertain. Per germline, CDR1 SGHKS and CDR2 YYEKEE (reference sequence). V lost 7 bases and J 8 bases, leaving 9 bases between the germline ends. This CDR3 comprises 11 residues. CDR3 sequence: CASETREKLFF. CDR3 bases: TGTGCCAGCGAAACTCGGGAAAAACTGTTTTTT. Using reference TRBV5-5 and TRBJ1-4 for the parts outside the CDR3, the full variable domain is DAGVTQSPTHLIKTRGQQVTLRCSPISGHKSVSWYQQVLGQGPQFIFQYYEKEERGRGNFPDRFSARQFPNYSSELNVNALLLGDSALYLCASETREKLFFGSGTQLSVL.

The chain combines TRBV5-6 with TRBJ2-1; D is perhaps TRBD1 or TRBD2 (6 bases each). Germline assignment: CDR1 SGHDT and CDR2 YYEEEE. The CDR3 runs 13 residues. Trimming pared 3 bases from V and 10 bases from J, leaving 14 bases between. Written as DNA, the CDR3 is TGTGCCAGCAGCTATACAGGGAGGACCGAGCAGTTCTTC. Amino acids: CASSYTGRTEQFF. Full variable domain (missing parts from reference TRBV5-6 and TRBJ2-1): DAGVTQSPTHLIKTRGQQVTLRCSPKSGHDTVSWYQQALGQGPQFIFQYYEEEERQRGNFPDRFSGHQFPNYSSELNVNALLLGDSALYLCASSYTGRTEQFFGPGTRLTVL.

The chain has TRBV5-6 and TRBJ2-5; perhaps TRBD1 as D (6 bases). Trimming cost V 4 bases and J 5 bases, with 18 bases left between them. The CDR3 loop spans 15 amino acids. Germline CDR1 reads SGHDT; CDR2 reads YYEEEE. CDR3: CASSPGHRMMETQYF. In DNA, the CDR3 is TGTGCCAGCAGCCCGGGACACCGGATGATGGAGACCCAGTACTTC.

The V and J genes are TRBV12-3 or TRBV12-4 and TRBJ1-3; D is uncertain. Trimming shortened V by 4 bases and J by 5 bases, and 3 bases separated the two germline ends. There are 11 residues in the CDR3. The CDR3, as DNA: TGTGCCAGCAGTTGGAGAAACACCATATATTTT. Translated: CASSWRNTIYF.

This clonotype was counted a few times. The chain links TRBV18 to TRBJ2-1; D may correspond to TRBD1 or TRBD2 (5 bases each). The CDR3 runs 15 residues. Germline V CDR1 and CDR2: KGHSH, LQKENI. V lost 3 bases, J lost 7 bases, and 16 bases lay in between. CDR3 sequence: CASSPRDGGWNEQFF. CDR3 in DNA: TGTGCCAGCTCACCTCGGGACGGAGGATGGAATGAGCAGTTCTTC. Based on the CDR3 plus reference TRBV18 and TRBJ2-1, the full variable domain is NAGVMQNPRHLVRRRGQEARLRCSPMKGHSHVYWYRQLPEEGLKFMVYLQKENIIDESGMPKERFSAEFPKEGPSILRIQQVVRGDSAAYFCASSPRDGGWNEQFFGPGTRLTVL.